The 30 T cell receptor beta chains in this list originate from one sample, sequenced in a study of blood T cell repertoires in COVID-19. Some clones are missing from TCRdb's copy, which holds only in-frame ones; the method was immunoSEQ multiplex PCR. Among some 320,000 clones listed, roughly 89% were seen once. The specimen was peripheral blood. The receptors originated from a woman younger than 45 with COVID-19, enrolled during active disease.

CDR3 protein: CASSLASYNEQFF. CDR3 DNA sequence: TGTGCCAGCAGCCTAGCTTCCTACAATGAGCAGTTCTTC. The chain recombines TRBV5-4 with TRBJ2-1; possibly TRBD2 for D (5 bases). The length of the CDR3 is 13 residues. The germline V gene encodes CDR1 SGHNT and CDR2 YYREEE (reference sequence). V was trimmed by 4 bases and J by 1 base, leaving 6 bases between them.

The DNA of the CDR3 is TGTGCCAGCAGCACGAGTAGGGGGTTAGATACGCAGTATTTT. Protein product: CASSTSRGLDTQYF. J is TRBJ2-3 and V is TRBV7-9; D may be TRBD1 (6 bases). The V end lost 5 bases, the J end lost 5 bases, and 14 bases lay between the germline ends. CDR3 length: 14 amino acids. From germline, CDR1 is SEHNR and CDR2 FQNEAQ (reference sequence).

This clone was found a few times. This rearrangement joins TRBV3-1 (or the pseudogene TRBV3-2) to TRBJ1-6; D is undetermined. This CDR3 contains 17 residues. From germline, CDR1 is LGHDT and CDR2 YNNKEL (reference sequence). V was clipped by 4 bases and J by 0 bases, with 13 bases between them. CDR3 protein: CASSRDNPLSYNSPLHF. The CDR3 region has the DNA TGTGCCAGCAGCCGAGATAATCCTCTCTCCTATAATTCACCCCTCCACTTT.

The gene calls are TRBV5-6 and TRBJ1-1, with D maybe TRBD1 (5 bases). The CDR3 is 18 residues long. Between the trimmed V and J ends, which lost 1 base and 0 bases, there was a span of 19 bases. CDR1 and CDR2 from the germline V gene are SGHDT and YYEEEE. The CDR3 DNA follows: TGTGCCAGCAGCTTGCGTGGGAACAGGAACAGAATGAACACTGAAGCTTTCTTT. Translated, it gives CASSLRGNRNRMNTEAFF.

Comment on this clone: The same CDR3 arises from other DNA sequences in this sample as well. The chain is built from TRBV27 and TRBJ2-7; no definite D call. Germline CDR1 reads MNHEY; CDR2 reads SMNVEV (reference sequence). V gave up 0 bases and J gave up 2 bases, with 5 bases separating them. This CDR3 spans 13 amino acids. This chain's CDR3 is CASSLSPTYEQYF. CDR3 DNA: TGTGCCAGCAGTTTATCGCCTACCTACGAGCAGTACTTC.

On this clone itself: Within the sample, other DNA sequences also encode this same CDR3. The chain is built from TRBV6-5 and TRBJ2-7; D remains unclear. Per germline, CDR1 MNHEY and CDR2 SVGAGI. Trimming left V 8 bases short and J 2 bases short, with 7 bases between. This CDR3 contains 11 residues. DNA for the CDR3: TGTGCCAGCGGCTCCCCCTACGAGCAGTACTTC. Its translation is CASGSPYEQYF.

The chain employs TRBV7-6 and TRBJ2-1; 9 bases align to TRBD1. This CDR3 comprises 17 residues. J was trimmed by 0 bases and V by 4 bases; bases with no gene match: 7. Per the germline V gene, CDR1 is SGHVS and CDR2 is FNYEAQ. CDR3 loop: CASSSGNRGHSYNEQFF. The CDR3 bases are TGTGCCAGCAGCTCCGGCAACAGGGGGCACTCCTACAATGAGCAGTTCTTC.

Comment on this clone: Within the sample, other DNA sequences also encode this same CDR3. The chain joins TRBV27 to TRBJ1-6; D may be TRBD1 (5 bases). The V gene's germline CDR1 is MNHEY and CDR2 SMNVEV (reference sequence). V dropped 3 bases and J dropped 10 bases, with 13 bases sitting between them. The CDR3 loop spans 14 amino acids. The CDR3 DNA reads TGTGCCAGCAGTTTGGGGGGTTCGAACTCACCCCTCCACTTT. It translates to CASSLGGSNSPLHF.

The rearrangement joins TRBV13 to TRBJ1-2; 8 bases match TRBD1. This CDR3 spans 19 amino acids. Germline V gene sequence: CDR1 PRHDT, CDR2 FYEKMQ (reference sequence). With 0 bases clipped from V and 3 bases from J, the junction kept 15 bases outside the gene matches. The CDR3 loop reads CASSLGQTGVSHPYYGYTF. The CDR3 coding sequence is TGTGCCAGCAGCTTAGGCCAGACAGGGGTGTCACACCCGTACTATGGCTACACCTTC.

The chain couples TRBV5-1 to TRBJ2-1; 10 nucleotides agree with TRBD1. The length of the CDR3 is 16 residues. After removal of 4 bases from V and 6 bases from J, the junction contained 10 bases not matched to a gene. From germline, CDR1 is SGHRS and CDR2 YFSETQ. The CDR3 nucleotides are TGCGCCAGCAGCCGAAACTCCGGGACAGGGGTCAATGAGCAGTTCTTC. As protein: CASSRNSGTGVNEQFF.

V is TRBV29-1 and J is TRBJ1-1; TRBD1 matches 7 bases. From germline, CDR1 is SQVTM and CDR2 ANQGSEA. Trimming took 1 base from V and 4 from J; bases not matched to a gene: 6. The CDR3 spans 14 residues. The CDR3 protein is CSVEVQGGITEAFF. CDR3 bases: TGCAGCGTTGAAGTCCAGGGGGGAATCACTGAAGCTTTCTTT.

This chain joins TRBV6-5 and TRBJ2-7; 10 bases match TRBD1. With 2 bases clipped from V and 3 bases from J, the junction kept 7 bases outside the gene matches. Germline V gives CDR1 MNHEY, CDR2 SVGAGI. The length of the CDR3 is 16 residues. The CDR3 sequence is CASSYPMGQGIYEQYF. DNA for the CDR3: TGTGCCAGCAGTTACCCCATGGGACAGGGGATCTACGAGCAGTACTTC.

This clone was recorded only once. This chain uses TRBV2 with TRBJ2-1; D is uncertain. CDR3 length: 11 amino acids. The germline gives CDR1 SNHLY, CDR2 FYNNEI. Trimming took 8 bases from V and 3 from J, leaving 5 bases between them. This chain's CDR3 is CASVNYNEQFF. The CDR3 DNA reads as TGTGCCAGCGTTAACTACAATGAGCAGTTCTTC.

This sequence joins TRBV6-5 and TRBJ2-5, with D maybe TRBD1 (6 bases). Trimming shortened V by 6 bases and J by 4 bases, and 18 bases separated the two germline ends. CDR3 size: 15 residues. Germline V CDR1 and CDR2: MNHEY, SVGAGI. CDR3 nucleotide sequence: TGTGCCAGCAGGCCCACAGGGTTCGCGGGAGAGACCCAGTACTTC. Translating it yields CASRPTGFAGETQYF.

The CDR3 DNA reads as TGTGCCAGCAGTGGGGTGACTAGGCAGTCCTACAATGAGCAGTTCTTC. Translating it yields CASSGVTRQSYNEQFF. This chain joins TRBV2 and TRBJ2-1; D is possibly TRBD2 (6 bases). The CDR3 contains 16 residues. Germline CDR1 reads SNHLY; CDR2 reads FYNNEI. Trimming left V 4 bases short and J 1 base short, with 14 bases between.

This clone was observed a handful of times. This rearrangement joins TRBV6-5 to TRBJ1-1; 7 bases are a match to TRBD1. Germline V gene sequence: CDR1 MNHEY, CDR2 SVGAGI. The ends lost 4 bases at V and 9 bases at J; junction bases unmatched: 8. This CDR3 has 13 amino acids. In DNA, the CDR3 is TGTGCCAGCAGTTCCTCTCTGAGGGGGCAAGCTTTCTTT. Translating it yields CASSSSLRGQAFF.

This rearrangement joins TRBV18 to TRBJ2-5; TRBD2 agrees at 9 bases. The CDR3 contains 15 residues. V trimming: 1 base; J trimming: 4 bases; junction bases outside the gene matches: 4. The germline CDR1 and CDR2 sequences are KGHSH and LQKENI. The CDR3 DNA is TGTGCCAGCTCACCACTGCGGGGGGGTTTAGAGACCCAGTACTTC. Protein: CASSPLRGGLETQYF. Full variable domain (outside the CDR3, taken from reference TRBV18 and TRBJ2-5): NAGVMQNPRHLVRRRGQEARLRCSPMKGHSHVYWYRQLPEEGLKFMVYLQKENIIDESGMPKERFSAEFPKEGPSILRIQQVVRGDSAAYFCASSPLRGGLETQYFGPGTRLLVL.

Notes on this clone: Other DNA sequences in the sample encode the same CDR3. This chain connects TRBV5-4 to TRBJ1-2, with D perhaps TRBD1 (6 bases). Germline CDR1 SGHNT, CDR2 YYREEE (reference sequence). The CDR3 extends over 12 amino acids. Trimming cost V 4 bases and J 4 bases, with 8 bases left between them. DNA for the CDR3: TGTGCCAGCAGCCTGGACAGCTATGGCTACACCTTC. Protein: CASSLDSYGYTF.

This rearrangement joins TRBV5-1 to TRBJ2-6, with 7 bases lining up with TRBD1. J gave up 0 bases and V 4 bases, and 4 bases lay outside the gene matches. The CDR3 has 16 amino acids. Germline CDR1 reads SGHRS; CDR2 reads YFSETQ. The CDR3 DNA reads as TGCGCCAGCAGCCTTTGGACAGGCTCTGGGGCCAACGTCCTGACTTTC. Its protein product is CASSLWTGSGANVLTF.

The rearrangement links TRBV3-1 (or the pseudogene TRBV3-2) to TRBJ2-2; D is perhaps TRBD2 (5 bases). CDR1 is LGHDT, CDR2 YNNKEL, per germline (reference sequence). The germline V and J ends were trimmed by 4 bases and 5 bases, with 11 bases remaining between them. The CDR3 extends over 14 amino acids. CDR3 bases: TGTGCCAGCAGCCGCCTAGCTCAGACCGGGGAGCTGTTTTTT. Its translation is CASSRLAQTGELFF.

This clone appeared a single time. The V call is TRBV18, the J call TRBJ1-1; no clear D gene. The CDR3 extends over 16 amino acids. Trimming removed 2 bases at V and 0 bases at J, with 13 bases between. Germline V gene data show CDR1 as KGHSH and CDR2 as LQKENI. The CDR3 DNA is TGTGCCAGCTCACCATGGGCACAAATTATGAACACTGAAGCTTTCTTT. Translation: CASSPWAQIMNTEAFF.

This chain connects TRBV7-9 to TRBJ1-3; unclear D gene. The CDR3 length is 15 residues. Trimming pared 6 bases from V and 4 bases from J, leaving 16 bases between. Germline CDR1 and CDR2: SEHNR and FQNEAQ (reference sequence). CDR3 region: CASRAGPAGGNTIYF. CDR3 in DNA: TGTGCCAGCAGAGCCGGGCCGGCGGGGGGAAACACCATATATTTT.

This sequence joins TRBV13 and TRBJ2-5, with D possibly TRBD1 on 6 matching bases. Germline V lookup: CDR1 PRHDT, CDR2 FYEKMQ (reference sequence). The CDR3 consists of 14 residues. The V end lost 5 bases, the J end lost 2 bases, and 12 bases lay between the germline ends. The chain's CDR3 is CASSLTGIQETQYF. CDR3 bases: TGTGCCAGCAGCCTAACAGGGATTCAAGAGACCCAGTACTTC. Combining the CDR3 with reference TRBV13 and TRBJ2-5 gives the whole variable domain AAGVIQSPRHLIKEKRETATLKCYPIPRHDTVYWYQQGPGQDPQFLISFYEKMQSDKGSIPDRFSAQQFSDYHSELNMSSLELGDSALYFCASSLTGIQETQYFGPGTRLLVL.

A remark on this clone: This may stem from a read error, because a much larger clone lies one nucleotide away. The V call is TRBV5-8, the J call TRBJ2-1, with 9 positions matching TRBD2. CDR1 is SGHTS, CDR2 YDEGEE, per germline. The CDR3 contains 15 residues. The trim removed 0 bases at V and 2 bases at J, leaving 0 bases unmatched. Here the CDR3 DNA reads TGTGCCAGCAGCTTGGGACTAGCGGCCTACAATGAGCAGTTCTTC. Translating gives CASSLGLAAYNEQFF.

The genes are TRBV5-1 and TRBJ1-2, with 9 bases fitting TRBD1. In germline, CDR1 is SGHRS, CDR2 YFSETQ. The CDR3 has 15 amino acids. The ends lost 4 bases at V and 4 bases at J; junction bases unmatched: 8. The CDR3, as DNA: TGCGCCAGCAGCCTCGGGACAGGGCGCCCCTATGGCTACACCTTC. It encodes CASSLGTGRPYGYTF. Complete variable domain (other parts from reference TRBV5-1 and TRBJ1-2): KAGVTQTPRYLIKTRGQQVTLSCSPISGHRSVSWYQQTPGQGLQFLFEYFSETQRNKGNFPGRFSGRQFSNSRSEMNVSTLELGDSALYLCASSLGTGRPYGYTFGSGTRLTVV.

The CDR3 is CASSAGTSDYNEQFF. CDR3 sequence (DNA): TGTGCCAGCAGCGCCGGGACTAGCGACTACAATGAGCAGTTCTTC. The gene calls are TRBV5-4 and TRBJ2-1; TRBD2 matches at 10 bases. CDR1 and CDR2 (germline): SGHNT, YYREEE (reference sequence). V was pared by 4 bases and J by 3 bases, with 4 bases of the junction left unmatched. This CDR3 contains 15 residues.

This CDR3 is CASAGQPNSGNTIYF. The CDR3 DNA reads as TGTGCCAGCGCTGGGCAGCCCAACTCTGGAAACACCATATATTTT. The chain recombines TRBV6-5 with TRBJ1-3; no reliable D call. CDR1 and CDR2 from the germline V gene are MNHEY and SVGAGI. V shed 8 bases and J shed 0 bases, with 14 bases lying between them. The CDR3 totals 15 residues.

The chain combines TRBV10-2 with TRBJ1-5, with a weak D call TRBD1 (6 bases). Germline V gene lookup returns CDR1 WSHSY and CDR2 SAAADI. With 2 bases removed from V and 4 bases from J, the gap between germline ends came to 12 bases. The CDR3 contains 15 residues. The CDR3 protein is CASSEQEQGNQPQHF. CDR3 DNA sequence: TGCGCCAGCAGTGAGCAGGAACAGGGAAATCAGCCCCAGCATTTT.

The gene calls are TRBV7-9 and TRBJ2-7, with D hard to call. Germline V gene lookup returns CDR1 SEHNR and CDR2 FQNEAQ (reference sequence). V was cut by 0 bases and J by 6 bases, with 9 bases left in between. This CDR3 contains 13 residues. The CDR3 is CASSLAASREQYF. CDR3 sequence (DNA): TGTGCCAGCAGCTTAGCGGCTAGTCGCGAGCAGTACTTC.

The chain carries TRBV12-5 and TRBJ1-4; the match to TRBD1 covers 7 bases. J was trimmed by 1 base and V by 2 bases; bases with no gene match: 7. This CDR3 comprises 17 residues. CDR1 and CDR2 (germline): LGHNT, FRNRAP. The CDR3 sequence: CASGLQGRGLTNEKLFF. In DNA, the CDR3 is TGTGCTAGTGGTTTGCAGGGCAGGGGGTTAACTAATGAAAAACTGTTTTTT. Supplemented by reference TRBV12-5 and TRBJ1-4, the full variable domain reads DARVTQTPRHKVTEMGQEVTMRCQPILGHNTVFWYRQTMMQGLELLAYFRNRAPLDDSGMPKDRFSAEMPDATLATLKIQPSEPRDSAVYFCASGLQGRGLTNEKLFFGSGTQLSVL.